The 15 T cell receptor beta chains presented below share a single source sample, sequenced in a study of blood T cells in healthy people across ages. A J-beta primer mix and a sample-barcoded 5' primer were used in a second PCR of about 6 to 12 cycles. MiXCR was run by TCRdb on the 5' RACE reads, yielding one entry per CDR3 protein. The table has roughly 900,000 distinct CDR3 sequences, roughly 52% seen once. The specimen sequenced was blood. These receptors were obtained from a man younger than 40 in good health.

CDR3 nucleotides: TGCGCCAGCAGCTTTAAGGGGACGTCCCAGTACTTC. Translated, it gives CASSFKGTSQYF. The V and J genes are TRBV5-1 and TRBJ2-7; the D gene could be TRBD1 or TRBD2 (5 bases each). This CDR3 is built from 12 residues. Germline V gene data show CDR1 as SGHRS and CDR2 as YFSETQ. Trimming shortened V by 2 bases and J by 10 bases, and 13 bases separated the two germline ends.

The chain employs TRBV10-3 and TRBJ1-2; the D gene is possibly TRBD1 (6 bases). The V end was cut by 3 bases, the J end by 7 bases, with 18 bases between. CDR1 and CDR2 (germline): ENHRY, SYGVKD. The CDR3 is 15 residues long. As DNA, the CDR3 is TGTGCCATCAGTGATGTGGCAGGGGTGTTTTCTGGCTACACCTTC. Its protein product is CAISDVAGVFSGYTF.

The chain has TRBV11-2 and TRBJ2-6; tentative D call: TRBD1 (5 bases). Trimming removed 4 bases from V and 0 bases from J, with 10 bases in between. The CDR3 sequence is 16 residues long. The V gene's germline CDR1 is SGHAT and CDR2 FQNNGV. The CDR3 is CASSSGFYSGANVLTF. The CDR3 DNA reads as TGTGCCAGCAGCTCAGGGTTCTACTCTGGGGCCAACGTCCTGACTTTC.

This clonotype was counted only a few times. The chain carries TRBV28 and TRBJ1-5; D ambiguous. Trimming stripped 5 bases from V and 7 bases from J, with 6 bases between. The CDR3 consists of 11 residues. In germline, CDR1 is MDHEN, CDR2 SYDVKM. CDR3 sequence (DNA): TGTGCCAGCAGTGTAGGGCAGCCCCAGCATTTT. It specifies CASSVGQPQHF.

This clonotype was recorded a few times. The CDR3 sequence: CASSTSGGPSYEQYF. The DNA for the CDR3 is TGTGCCAGCAGCACCTCCGGGGGCCCCTCCTACGAGCAGTACTTC. The chain links TRBV7-2 to TRBJ2-7; either TRBD1 or TRBD2 may supply D (6 bases each). This CDR3 comprises 15 residues. The ends were cut back, 5 bases at V and 0 bases at J, with 14 bases in the middle. Germline CDR1 SGHTA, CDR2 FQGNSA.

The J gene is TRBJ1-2, the V gene TRBV29-1; D gene ambiguous. This CDR3 has 14 residues. CDR1 is SQVTM, CDR2 ANQGSEA, per germline. Trimming shortened V by 1 base and J by 3 bases, and 12 bases separated the two germline ends. The CDR3 bases are TGCAGCGTTGAAGCCCGGACGGAGGACTATGGCTACACCTTC. It translates to CSVEARTEDYGYTF.

This clonotype was counted at least ten times. This chain connects TRBV20-1 to TRBJ2-7, with TRBD2 as a possible D gene (6 bases). The CDR3 is made up of 15 amino acids. V dropped 1 base and J dropped 3 bases, with 16 bases sitting between them. The germline gives CDR1 DFQATT, CDR2 SNEGSKA (reference sequence). CDR3 loop: CSARGDRGWGYEQYF. The CDR3 DNA reads TGCAGTGCTAGAGGAGATCGGGGGTGGGGCTACGAGCAGTACTTC.

The chain is built from TRBV11-2 and TRBJ1-2; 9 bases map to TRBD1. The CDR3 has 15 amino acids. Looked up from germline, CDR1 is SGHAT and CDR2 is FQNNGV. V was pared by 5 bases and J by 4 bases, with 8 bases of the junction left unmatched. Written as DNA, the CDR3 is TGTGCCAGCAGCCCGGGACAGGGCCTCGGCTATGGCTACACCTTC. It is translated as CASSPGQGLGYGYTF. Together with reference TRBV11-2 and TRBJ1-2, the CDR3 gives the full variable domain: EAGVAQSPRYKIIEKRQSVAFWCNPISGHATLYWYQQILGQGPKLLIQFQNNGVVDDSQLPKDRFSAERLKGVDSTLKIQPAKLEDSAVYLCASSPGQGLGYGYTFGSGTRLTVV.

This chain links TRBV6-2 or TRBV6-3 with TRBJ2-3; maybe TRBD2 (6 bases). The germline V and J ends were trimmed by 10 bases and 2 bases, with 10 bases remaining between them. Germline assignment: CDR1 MNHEY and CDR2 SVGEGT. The CDR3 contains 12 residues. The CDR3 here is CAIGTVTDTQYF. In DNA form, the CDR3 reads TGTGCCATCGGGACTGTCACAGATACGCAGTATTTT.

This clonotype was picked up a small number of times. This CDR3 reads CSARVPTGPADTQYF. The CDR3 bases are TGCAGTGCTAGGGTCCCTACAGGGCCCGCAGATACGCAGTATTTT. The chain couples TRBV20-1 to TRBJ2-3, with D possibly being TRBD1 (6 bases). Germline-derived CDR1 and CDR2 are DFQATT and SNEGSKA (reference sequence). The V end was cut by 3 bases, the J end by 4 bases, with 17 bases between. The CDR3 has 15 amino acids.

This clonotype was seen only a few times. This rearrangement joins TRBV20-1 to TRBJ1-6, with D perhaps TRBD1 (6 bases). V was shortened by 6 bases and J by 10 bases, with 16 bases between the two germline ends. CDR3 length: 13 amino acids. Germline V gene sequence: CDR1 DFQATT, CDR2 SNEGSKA (reference sequence). CDR3 region: CSAALSGESPLHF. DNA of the CDR3: TGCAGTGCCGCACTATCAGGGGAGTCACCCCTCCACTTT.

This chain joins TRBV20-1 and TRBJ2-7; TRBD2 might be the D (7 bases). CDR1 and CDR2 (germline): DFQATT, SNEGSKA (reference sequence). V lost 3 bases and J lost 6, with 21 bases in between. The CDR3 runs to 15 residues. The CDR3 nucleotides are TGCAGTGCTAGCTTTTCGGGGGGCGGTGTCTTCGAGCAGTACTTC. Its translation is CSASFSGGGVFEQYF.

The rearrangement uses TRBV6-6 and TRBJ2-5; D unresolved. The germline V gene has CDR1 MNHNY and CDR2 SVGAGI (reference sequence). V lost 2 bases, J lost 1 base, and 8 bases lay in between. The CDR3 covers 14 residues. This chain's CDR3 is CASSYGRSQETQYF. CDR3 sequence (DNA): TGTGCCAGCAGTTACGGGCGGAGCCAAGAGACCCAGTACTTC.

The chain links TRBV29-1 to TRBJ2-1; either TRBD1 or TRBD2 may fit D (7 bases each). This CDR3 spans 16 amino acids. Germline lookup yields CDR1 SQVTM and CDR2 ANQGSEA. The V gene lost 7 bases and the J gene lost 4 bases, with 23 bases spanning the gap. Written as DNA, the CDR3 is TGCAGCGCAGGGGGATCAGCGGGGCGGAATTACAATGAGCAGTTCTTC. Translation: CSAGGSAGRNYNEQFF.

This chain connects TRBV7-2 to TRBJ2-5; D might be TRBD1 (6 bases). The J call may not be correct, given that the DNA end is closer to TRBJ2-7. This CDR3 has 16 residues. CDR1 and CDR2 from the germline V gene are SGHTA and FQGNSA. The CDR3 region is CASSSPATGYRYEQYF. For the CDR3, the DNA is TGTGCCAGCAGCTCACCGGCCACAGGGTACCGCTACGAGCAGTACTTC.